Following are 9 T cell receptor beta chains from one sample sequenced in a study of cytomegalovirus exposure and HLA in healthy donors. The data were produced by immunoSEQ multiplex PCR, yet TCRdb's version contains in-frame clones alone and is incomplete. The data contain about 160,000 clones, approximately 96% of them singletons. The sample was PBMCs. These receptors all come from a woman younger than 35 in good health and CMV-seronegative.

The rearrangement links TRBV5-6 to TRBJ2-7; 12 nucleotides agree with TRBD1. The CDR3 is made up of 14 amino acids. Germline CDR1 reads SGHDT; CDR2 reads YYEEEE. J was trimmed by 6 bases and V by 4 bases; bases with no gene match: 5. CDR3 loop: CASSPGQGAGEQYF. For the CDR3, the DNA is TGTGCCAGCAGCCCGGGACAGGGGGCCGGCGAGCAGTACTTC.

The V and J genes are TRBV6-1 and TRBJ2-5; 7 bases are a match to TRBD1. This CDR3 is built from 13 residues. Germline V lookup: CDR1 MNHNS, CDR2 SASEGT. The V segment lost 5 bases and the J segment 4 bases; nucleotides outside the gene matches: 4. As DNA, the CDR3 is TGTGCCAGCAGTAGACAGGGTTCAGAGACCCAGTACTTC. Translation: CASSRQGSETQYF.

In its sample, this clone was seen once. This chain uses TRBV13 with TRBJ1-5; D is unclear. This CDR3 spans 14 amino acids. Trimming removed 0 bases from V and 4 bases from J, with 7 bases in between. Germline CDR1 is PRHDT and CDR2 is FYEKMQ (reference sequence). The CDR3 DNA reads as TGTGCCAGCAGCTTAGGACGGAGGAATCAGCCCCAGCATTTT. It specifies CASSLGRRNQPQHF.

The chain carries TRBV27 and TRBJ2-2; tentatively, D is TRBD2 (6 bases). The germline V and J ends were trimmed by 6 bases and 6 bases, with 11 bases remaining between them. Germline V gene lookup returns CDR1 MNHEY and CDR2 SMNVEV (reference sequence). The CDR3 has 13 residues. This CDR3 reads CASSTTSPGELFF. In nucleotides, the CDR3 is TGTGCCAGCAGCACAACTAGCCCCGGGGAGCTGTTTTTT.

The rearrangement uses TRBV7-8 and TRBJ2-5, with TRBD2 identical over 9 bases. The germline V gene has CDR1 SGHVS and CDR2 FQNEAQ. The V gene end was trimmed by 6 bases and the J gene end by 2 bases; junction bases not matched to a gene: 7. CDR3 length: 15 residues. CDR3 DNA sequence: TGTGCCAGCAGTCTCACGGGACTAGCACAAGAGACCCAGTACTTC. It is translated as CASSLTGLAQETQYF.

In DNA form, the CDR3 reads TGTGCCAGCAGCTTAGGCGGCAGGGCCAAAGGAAACACCATATATTTT. Amino acid sequence: CASSLGGRAKGNTIYF. This sequence joins TRBV7-8 and TRBJ1-3; a possible D gene is TRBD1 (5 bases). V lost 1 base and J lost 4, with 14 bases in between. This CDR3 contains 16 residues. CDR1 SGHVS and CDR2 FQNEAQ come from the germline V gene.

In the case of this clone: Other DNA sequences in this specimen translate into the identical CDR3. The CDR3 DNA is TGTGCCAGCAGCTTATTAGCGGGGGGCCGAGAGACCCAGTACTTC. Residues: CASSLLAGGRETQYF. This rearrangement joins TRBV7-2 to TRBJ2-5, with 10 bases identical to TRBD2. The V segment lost 2 bases and the J segment 4 bases; nucleotides outside the gene matches: 4. Germline loops: CDR1 SGHTA, CDR2 FQGNSA. This CDR3 region has 15 residues.

The V gene is TRBV27, the J gene TRBJ1-2; D possibly corresponds to TRBD1 (6 bases). The CDR3 extends over 14 amino acids. Trimming pared 2 bases from V and 4 bases from J, leaving 11 bases between. In germline, CDR1 is MNHEY, CDR2 SMNVEV (reference sequence). The CDR3 DNA sequence: TGTGCCAGCAGTTTAAGGGGGAAGGTCTATGGCTACACCTTC. The encoded protein is CASSLRGKVYGYTF.

The chain recombines TRBV7-9 with TRBJ1-2; the D is unclear. Germline V gives CDR1 SEHNR, CDR2 FQNEAQ (reference sequence). Trimming shortened V by 5 bases and J by 5 bases, and 12 bases separated the two germline ends. The CDR3 is 13 amino acids. CDR3 sequence: CASSQASGYGYTF. The CDR3 DNA reads TGTGCCAGCAGCCAAGCTTCCGGTTATGGCTACACCTTC. The full variable domain, in which reference TRBV7-9 and TRBJ1-2 provide the parts outside the CDR3, is DTGVSQNPRHKITKRGQNVTFRCDPISEHNRLYWYRQTLGQGPEFLTYFQNEAQLEKSRLLSDRFSAERPKGSFSTLEIQRTEQGDSAMYLCASSQASGYGYTFGSGTRLTVV.